The sequence of this T cell receptor (beta chain) was determined in a study of regulatory T cells in long-lasting Graves disease (dated by TCRdb to 2020 to 2023). About the full investigation: Newly diagnosed Graves' disease patients had taken antithyroid drugs for less than 3 months. Patients with persistent Graves' disease were compared with patients with newly diagnosed Graves' disease using TCR sequencing and RNA sequencing of peripheral blood. A total of some 35 samples underwent TCR sequencing, from roughly 13 patients with persistent Graves' disease and 20 or so patients with newly diagnosed Graves' disease. The study took place in China and was registered as a clinical trial. Overall study outcomes, separate from this receptor: The authors noted that the small sample size was a limitation that may lower accuracy. Lower TCR Shannon entropy and fewer highly expanded clones were observed in persistent Graves' disease patients than in newly diagnosed patients, which suggested clonal expansion. A larger number of public clonotypes was shared among persistent patients (fewer than 3,000) than among newly diagnosed patients (around 970). Persistent disease showed preferential use of TRBV28, TRBJ1-2 and TRBJ2-5, whereas newly diagnosed disease favored TRBV20-1 and TRBJ2-1. Sequencing and analysis were limited to the TCR beta chain. The study examined only peripheral blood because the primary lesion, thyroid tissue, could not be accessed.

Unmatched junction bases come to 12, with V trimmed by 9 bases and J by 5 bases. Its CDR3 holds 16 amino acids, cysteine through phenylalanine. CDR3 DNA only is kept here, 48 bases in frame from base 1. CDR1 and CDR2, looked up from the germline V gene, are MDHEN and SYDVKM. This specimen's time point label, per the study, means: newly diagnosed GD, antithyroid drugs for less than 3 months. For both TCR sequencing and RNA sequencing, RNA was extracted from PBMCs using TRIzol. The diagnosis of Graves' disease followed American Thyroid Association guidelines. Recruitment of patients was carried out at an endocrinology department in Xi'an, China. Each patient gave 7.5 to 10 milliliters of peripheral blood, collected in an EDTA anticoagulant tube. Ficoll Paque Plus density gradient separation was used to isolate PBMCs, and no further T cell sorting was done. An Agilent 2100 Bioanalyzer and agarose gel were used to check RNA quality, while a NanoDrop 2000 measured RNA concentration.

Library construction relied on multiplex PCR. Reads for this sample came from an Illumina HiSeq 4000. iRepertoire HTBI primers and Arm-PCR amplification of CDR3 regions were used to construct TCR beta libraries. Before sequencing, the PCR products underwent gel purification. The paper's processing steps were these. Gene usage analysis of CDR3 amino acid clonotypes relied on the approximately 68 TRBV and 14 TRBJ segments identified across samples. COPE and FqMerger were used to merge filtered high-quality paired reads into contigs. BLAST was used to align contigs to the IMGT TRBV, TRBD and TRBJ reference genes, and CDR3 was defined following IMGT. Any clonotype with a frequency above 0.1% was classified as a highly expanded clone. Shannon entropy was used to measure repertoire diversity, and the Gini coefficient was used to measure V-J evenness. Clonotypes shared by more than one individual were considered public. The public reads were reprocessed in TCRdb via fastp at Q25 and MiXCR, keeping in-frame beta chains. CDR3 protein duplicates are merged, each entry listing the most common genes and DNA. These V and J calls derive from TCRdb rather than the authors' analysis. In this sample the table shows about 430,000 distinct CDR3 sequences, over 14% of which occur a single time. The ten biggest clones cover under 9% of the sample.

This clonotype has ten or more counts. The antigen this receptor binds is unknown. Base-call qualities are not available, and no considerably larger clone is one nucleotide away. The sample was also linked to a second study, of T cells in Graves' hyperthyroidism and ophthalmopathy. Drawing on the second study: A patient counted as having stable Graves' hyperthyroidism if no progression to ophthalmopathy occurred over 18 months of follow-up. Hyperthyroidism patients were aged 18 to 65 years and newly diagnosed, with disease duration of less than 2 months. The study excluded patients with uncontrolled infections, other autoimmune diseases, pregnancy or lactation. Diagnoses relied on clinical symptoms, serum thyroxine and TRAb, thyroid ultrasound and orbital computed tomography. The TCR CDR3 was subjected to a first round of RT-PCR using the HTBI primer set and the Qiagen OneStep RT-PCR kit. Most expanded thyroid clonotypes (frequency above 0.001) were also found in blood, which suggests that blood repertoires may mirror thyroid immune responses. A 13 V-J signature model separated ophthalmopathy from stable hyperthyroidism, with 87.88% sensitivity and approximately 81% specificity in cross-validation and 80%/75% in testing. During validation, the model predicted progression to ophthalmopathy a median of approximately 6 months ahead of onset, with around 65% sensitivity and 72.22% specificity. TCR V-J signatures able to tell the groups apart were searched for in a discovery cohort of 100 patients, of whom about 40 had Graves' ophthalmopathy and roughly 58 had stable Graves' hyperthyroidism. An independent validation cohort of 18 to 20 hyperthyroidism patients and over 15 patients who later progressed to ophthalmopathy tested prospective prediction of ophthalmopathy. For training and testing, the 100 patients in the discovery cohort were randomly divided in a 7:3 ratio. In more than 5 Graves' hyperthyroidism patients, the study also compared T-cell repertoires from thyroid tissue with T-cell repertoires from blood. Following sampling, methimazole starting at 30 mg daily was given to hyperthyroidism patients, and high-dose intravenous methylprednisolone was given to ophthalmopathy patients. Libraries were constructed in a second round of multiplex PCR, after which size selection and purification were performed. Paired-end sequencing of the libraries was performed with 100 bp reads on an Illumina HiSeq2000. SOAPnuke was used to process the raw data, removing reads that contained adapters or uncalled bases, had a mean Phred below 15, or lacked an exact match to the constant primer or identifier. COPE v1.2.5 was used to merge the high-quality paired reads, and each unique nucleotide sequence was defined as a clonotype. MiTCR v1.1 was used to align clonotypes to the IMGT TRBV, TRBD and TRBJ reference segments. The analysis was restricted to V-J combinations with a frequency above 0.0001, which together covered 99.2% of the repertoires. The TCS score was defined as F50 (clonal expansion) divided by E x V (chaos), with BLOSUM62-based TCRdist calculated between CDR3 peptides within each V-J. Welch's t-statistics and random forest reduced fewer than 600 V-J features to fewer than 15, which were used in a naive Bayes classifier (R e1071). Sample size was not statistically predetermined, and investigators were not blinded to group allocation. TCR Vbeta CDR3 sequencing of approximately 140 peripheral blood samples (more than 40 ophthalmopathy, 75 to 85 hyperthyroidism and some 17 progressor patients) is reported in the paper.

The chain couples TRBV28 to TRBJ2-5; 13 junctional bases match TRBD2. The clonotype originates from a woman aged 40 to 50 with Graves disease. Donor details come from another sample of the same person, matched by shared clones. The specimen comprised peripheral blood mononuclear cells (PBMCs), sampled at new diagnosis, from a patient treated with antithyroid drugs. This receptor has the CDR3 CASGLGLAGVWETQYF. DNA sequence: TGTGCCAGTGGCCTCGGACTAGCGGGAGTTTGGGAGACCCAGTACTTC.